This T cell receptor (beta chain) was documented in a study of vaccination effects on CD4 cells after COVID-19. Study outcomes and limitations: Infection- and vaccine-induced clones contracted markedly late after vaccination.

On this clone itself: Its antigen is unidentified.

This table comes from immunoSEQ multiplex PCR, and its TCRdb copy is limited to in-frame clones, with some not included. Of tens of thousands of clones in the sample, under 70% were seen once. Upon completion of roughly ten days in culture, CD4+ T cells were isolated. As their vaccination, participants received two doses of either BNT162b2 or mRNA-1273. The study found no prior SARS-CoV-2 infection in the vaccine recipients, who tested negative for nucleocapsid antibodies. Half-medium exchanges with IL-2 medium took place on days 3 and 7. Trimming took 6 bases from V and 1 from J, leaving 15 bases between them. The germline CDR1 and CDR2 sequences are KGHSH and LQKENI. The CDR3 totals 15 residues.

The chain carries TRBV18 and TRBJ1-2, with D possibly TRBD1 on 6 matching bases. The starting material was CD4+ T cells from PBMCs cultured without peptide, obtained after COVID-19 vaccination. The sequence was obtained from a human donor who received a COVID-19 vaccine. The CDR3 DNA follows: TGTGCCAGCTCTACCGATCAGGGGTTTAACTATGGCTACACCTTC. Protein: CASSTDQGFNYGYTF. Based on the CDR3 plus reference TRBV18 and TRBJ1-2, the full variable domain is NAGVMQNPRHLVRRRGQEARLRCSPMKGHSHVYWYRQLPEEGLKFMVYLQKENIIDESGMPKERFSAEFPKEGPSILRIQQVVRGDSAAYFCASSTDQGFNYGYTFGSGTRLTVV.